There are a few counts of the clone carrying this T cell receptor (beta chain). The CDR3 runs 13 residues. With V trimmed by 4 bases and J by 4 bases, 3 bases remained unmatched. Germline V gene lookup returns CDR1 LGHDT and CDR2 YNNKEL (reference sequence). Profiling relied on immunoSEQ multiplex PCR, and the TCRdb table lists in-frame clones only, not all of them. The data show about 170,000 clones, 88% seen once. The data were taken from a study of blood T cell repertoires in COVID-19. The sample comprised peripheral blood. V is TRBV3-1 (or the pseudogene TRBV3-2) and J is TRBJ1-2; 7 bases agree with TRBD1. The TCR was taken from a man aged 60 to 69 with acute or convalescent COVID-19. As DNA, the CDR3 is TGTGCCAGCAGCCTAGGACAGGCCTATGGCTACACCTTC. This encodes CASSLGQAYGYTF.